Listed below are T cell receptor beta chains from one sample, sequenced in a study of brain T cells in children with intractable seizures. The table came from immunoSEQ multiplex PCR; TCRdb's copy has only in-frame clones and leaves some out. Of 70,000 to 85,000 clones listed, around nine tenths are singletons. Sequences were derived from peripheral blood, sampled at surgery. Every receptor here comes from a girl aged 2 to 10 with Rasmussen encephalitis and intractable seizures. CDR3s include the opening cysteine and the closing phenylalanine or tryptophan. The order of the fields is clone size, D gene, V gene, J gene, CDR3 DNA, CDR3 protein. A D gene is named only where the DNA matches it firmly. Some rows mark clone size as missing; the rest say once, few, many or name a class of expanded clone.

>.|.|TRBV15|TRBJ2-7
TGTGCCACCATTAAACCCCAAGTAAACTACGAGCAGTACTTC
CATIKPQVNYEQYF
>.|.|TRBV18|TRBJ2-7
TGTGCCAGCTCACCACAGCCCTCCTACGAGCAGTACTTC
CASSPQPSYEQYF
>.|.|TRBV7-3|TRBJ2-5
TGTGCCAGCAGCTCCACAGGGTCTACTCAAGAGACCCAGTACTTC
CASSSTGSTQETQYF
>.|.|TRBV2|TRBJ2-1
TGTGCCAGCACGCGAGGGGGCGGGGGAATCACTGTGAATGAGCAGTTCTTC
CASTRGGGGITVNEQFF
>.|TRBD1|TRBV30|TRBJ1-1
TGTGCCTGGAAAGACCCGGACAGGTTGAGGGCAGCTTTCTTT
CAWKDPDRLRAAFF
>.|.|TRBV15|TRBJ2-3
TGTGCCACCAGCAGGGCTCTCCCGGCTGTATGGCTGGGAGATACGCAGTATTTT
CATSRALPAVWLGDTQYF
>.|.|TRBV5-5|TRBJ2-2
TGTGCCAGCAGCCCTGGCCCTAGCCCGAACACCGGGGAGCTGTTTTTT
CASSPGPSPNTGELFF
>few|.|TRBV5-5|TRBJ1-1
TGTGCCAGCGCCCTTGGGAGACAGAACACTGAAGCTTTCTTT
CASALGRQNTEAFF
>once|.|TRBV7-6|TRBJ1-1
TGTGCCAGCAGCGCAGACCTGAACACTGAAGCTTTCTTT
CASSADLNTEAFF
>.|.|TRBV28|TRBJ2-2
TGTGCCAGCAGTGGCAGGGGTCGGGCCGGGGAGCTGTTTTTT
CASSGRGRAGELFF
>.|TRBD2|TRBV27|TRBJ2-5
TGTGCCAGCAGTTATAGCGGGAGGGGCCAAGAGACCCAGTACTTC
CASSYSGRGQETQYF
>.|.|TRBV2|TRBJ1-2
TGTGCCAGCAGTGTAGGGCAGGGCGGCTATGGCTACACCTTC
CASSVGQGGYGYTF
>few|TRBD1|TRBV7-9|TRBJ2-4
TGTGCCAGCAGCATCTCGGGGACAGGGAATCCTCTAAAGGAAAACATTCAGTACTTC
CASSISGTGNPLKENIQYF
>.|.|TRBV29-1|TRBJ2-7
TGCAGCGTTGAGGGGGAACAAGGCTACGAGCAGTACTTC
CSVEGEQGYEQYF
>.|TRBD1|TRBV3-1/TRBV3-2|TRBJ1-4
TGTGCCAGCAGCTTCTGGGACAGGGCTAATGAAAAACTGTTTTTT
CASSFWDRANEKLFF
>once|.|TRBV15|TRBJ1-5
TGTGCCACCAGCAGAGATAGGTCGGCCACGGGGCCCCAGCATTTT
CATSRDRSATGPQHF
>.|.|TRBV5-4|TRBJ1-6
TGTGCCAGCAGCGTGGACAGTCGCAATTCACCCCTCCACTTT
CASSVDSRNSPLHF
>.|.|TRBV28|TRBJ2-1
TGTGCCAGCACCCATACGGGACTTTCCTACAATGAGCAGTTCTTC
CASTHTGLSYNEQFF
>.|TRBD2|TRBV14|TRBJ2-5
TGTGCCAGCAGCCCAGGGACTAGCGGGGTTCAGGAGACCCAGTACTTC
CASSPGTSGVQETQYF
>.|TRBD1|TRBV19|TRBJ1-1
TGTGCCAGCATCTCAAGACAGGGCGTGGGTGCTTTCTTT
CASISRQGVGAFF
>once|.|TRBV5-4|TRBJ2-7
TGTGCCAGCAGCTTAAAAACTAGCTTAGGCGAGCAGTACTTC
CASSLKTSLGEQYF
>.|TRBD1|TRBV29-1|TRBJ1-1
TGCAGCGTTGTCGGACAGGGCTTAAGAACTGAAGCTTTCTTT
CSVVGQGLRTEAFF
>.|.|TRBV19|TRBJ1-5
TGTGCCAGTACCATTACCGACATCTATAGCAATCAGCCCCAGCATTTT
CASTITDIYSNQPQHF
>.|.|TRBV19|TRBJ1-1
TGTGCCACCGGACGGGGAGGGACTGAAGCTTTCTTT
CATGRGGTEAFF
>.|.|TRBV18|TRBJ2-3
TGTGCCAGCTCACCGCCTATAGGGACCACAGATACGCAGTATTTT
CASSPPIGTTDTQYF
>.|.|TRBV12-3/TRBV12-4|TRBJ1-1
TGTGCCAGCAGTTCCCGGGGGGACACTGAAGCTTTCTTT
CASSSRGDTEAFF
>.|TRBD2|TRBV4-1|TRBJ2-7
TGCGCCAGCAGCCAGCTTCTCTTTAGCGGGGGTAACTACGAGCAGTACTTC
CASSQLLFSGGNYEQYF
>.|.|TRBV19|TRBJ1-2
TGTGCCAGTAGTATTGGTCCGTTATTCTATGGCTACACCTTC
CASSIGPLFYGYTF
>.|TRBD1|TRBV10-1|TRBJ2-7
TGCGCCAGCAGGGAAGACAGGGGACGGCTCCACGAGCAGTACTTC
CASREDRGRLHEQYF
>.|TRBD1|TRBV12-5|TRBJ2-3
TGTGCTAGTGGTTCACCCCGGGACAGGGCGACAGATACGCAGTATTTT
CASGSPRDRATDTQYF
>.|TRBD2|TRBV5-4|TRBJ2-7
TGTGCCAGCAGCTTGGGGGGGAGGGGAAACTACGAGCAGTACTTC
CASSLGGRGNYEQYF
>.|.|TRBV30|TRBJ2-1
TGTGCCTGGAGTGAGAGGGGGGATGAGCAGTTCTTC
CAWSERGDEQFF
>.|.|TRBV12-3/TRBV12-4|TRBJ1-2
TGTGCCAGCAGTTCCGGGTTCGGCTATGGCTACACCTTC
CASSSGFGYGYTF
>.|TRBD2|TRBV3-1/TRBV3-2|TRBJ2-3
TGTGCCAGCAGCCGTAGACTAGCGGGGGCTAGCACAGATACGCAGTATTTT
CASSRRLAGASTDTQYF
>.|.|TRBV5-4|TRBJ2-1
TGTGCCAGCAGCCTGCTGCTCAATGAGCAGTTCTTC
CASSLLLNEQFF
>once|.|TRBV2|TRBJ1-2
TGTGCCAGCTACGGTGAACAGGCTACTTACACCTTC
CASYGEQATYTF
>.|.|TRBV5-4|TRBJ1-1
TGTGCCAGCAGCTTCCAGGGGAGGGACACTGAAGCTTTCTTT
CASSFQGRDTEAFF
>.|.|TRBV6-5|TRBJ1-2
TGTGCCGGCACACCTCCAGGGAGAGACGGCTACACCTTC
CAGTPPGRDGYTF
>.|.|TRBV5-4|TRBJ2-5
TGTGCCAGCAACCTACTCTCTGAACCTATTGGGCAAGAGACCCAGTACTTC
CASNLLSEPIGQETQYF
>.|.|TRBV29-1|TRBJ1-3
TGCAGCGCAAGGGGGTACTCTGGAAACACCATATATTTT
CSARGYSGNTIYF
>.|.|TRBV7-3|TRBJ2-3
TGTGCCAGCAGCTTAAGGCGCACAGATACGCAGTATTTT
CASSLRRTDTQYF